A selection of T cell receptor beta chains follows, all from one sample in a study of T cell changes during pregnancy in multiple sclerosis. Clones were read by immunoSEQ multiplex PCR, and TCRdb kept only the in-frame ones, dropping some. Here the sample spans 30,000 to 35,000 clones, 90% being singletons. The source was CD4+ T cells from peripheral blood mononuclear cells, collected in the third trimester of pregnancy. The receptors were gathered from a female donor in good health, enrolled as a control in a pregnancy study. The CDR3 runs from the conserved cysteine through the conserved F or W. D genes are given only for firm matches. Some rows have no size entry. The others give once, few or many, or a class for an expanded clone.

v_gene	d_gene	j_gene	abundance	CDR3aa	CDR3nt
TRBV11-2	-	TRBJ1-1	-	CASSSRLKLTNTEAFF	TGTGCCAGCAGCTCCCGACTGAAACTAACGAACACTGAAGCTTTCTTT
TRBV11-2	-	TRBJ1-5	once	CASSLEGRPQHF	TGTGCCAGCAGCTTAGAGGGGAGGCCCCAGCATTTT
TRBV5-4	TRBD1	TRBJ1-1	few	CASSAGQGLVNTEAFF	TGTGCCAGCAGCGCGGGACAGGGTTTAGTGAACACTGAAGCTTTCTTT
TRBV29-1	-	TRBJ1-1	-	CSVGRVLNTEAFF	TGCAGCGTGGGTCGGGTACTGAACACTGAAGCTTTCTTT
TRBV12-5	-	TRBJ2-7	-	CASGLPTGLGEQYF	TGTGCTAGTGGTTTGCCAACAGGGTTAGGCGAGCAGTACTTC
TRBV30	-	TRBJ2-7	-	CAWETGSSYEQYF	TGTGCCTGGGAGACAGGCTCATCCTACGAGCAGTACTTC
TRBV2	TRBD2	TRBJ2-1	-	CASNGGLASNEQFF	TGTGCCAGCAATGGTGGACTAGCGAGCAATGAGCAGTTCTTC
TRBV30	-	TRBJ2-2	once	CAWSPPGSKDFTGELFF	TGTGCCTGGAGTCCCCCGGGGAGCAAGGACTTTACCGGGGAGCTGTTTTTT
TRBV5-4	TRBD1	TRBJ2-7	-	CASSFWDRVSYEQYF	TGTGCCAGCAGCTTCTGGGACAGGGTGAGCTACGAGCAGTACTTC
TRBV30	-	TRBJ2-5	-	CAWIARGARETQYF	TGTGCCTGGATCGCCCGGGGGGCGCGGGAGACCCAGTACTTC
TRBV7-2	-	TRBJ2-7	-	CASSLVLESYEQYF	TGTGCCAGCAGCTTAGTCCTAGAAAGCTACGAGCAGTACTTC
TRBV25-1	TRBD1	TRBJ2-7	-	CASSETGTGPLGEQYF	TGTGCCAGCAGTGAAACCGGGACAGGGCCTCTGGGCGAGCAGTACTTC
TRBV18	TRBD1	TRBJ1-4	-	CASSPPGTGTEKLFF	TGTGCCAGCTCACCCCCCGGGACAGGGACTGAAAAACTGTTTTTT
TRBV29-1	-	TRBJ1-1	-	CSVVFWTEAFF	TGCAGCGTTGTGTTCTGGACAGAAGCTTTCTTT
TRBV9	-	TRBJ2-5	once	CASSVALSRRRQETQYF	TGTGCCAGCAGCGTAGCCCTTAGCAGAAGGCGCCAAGAGACCCAGTACTTC